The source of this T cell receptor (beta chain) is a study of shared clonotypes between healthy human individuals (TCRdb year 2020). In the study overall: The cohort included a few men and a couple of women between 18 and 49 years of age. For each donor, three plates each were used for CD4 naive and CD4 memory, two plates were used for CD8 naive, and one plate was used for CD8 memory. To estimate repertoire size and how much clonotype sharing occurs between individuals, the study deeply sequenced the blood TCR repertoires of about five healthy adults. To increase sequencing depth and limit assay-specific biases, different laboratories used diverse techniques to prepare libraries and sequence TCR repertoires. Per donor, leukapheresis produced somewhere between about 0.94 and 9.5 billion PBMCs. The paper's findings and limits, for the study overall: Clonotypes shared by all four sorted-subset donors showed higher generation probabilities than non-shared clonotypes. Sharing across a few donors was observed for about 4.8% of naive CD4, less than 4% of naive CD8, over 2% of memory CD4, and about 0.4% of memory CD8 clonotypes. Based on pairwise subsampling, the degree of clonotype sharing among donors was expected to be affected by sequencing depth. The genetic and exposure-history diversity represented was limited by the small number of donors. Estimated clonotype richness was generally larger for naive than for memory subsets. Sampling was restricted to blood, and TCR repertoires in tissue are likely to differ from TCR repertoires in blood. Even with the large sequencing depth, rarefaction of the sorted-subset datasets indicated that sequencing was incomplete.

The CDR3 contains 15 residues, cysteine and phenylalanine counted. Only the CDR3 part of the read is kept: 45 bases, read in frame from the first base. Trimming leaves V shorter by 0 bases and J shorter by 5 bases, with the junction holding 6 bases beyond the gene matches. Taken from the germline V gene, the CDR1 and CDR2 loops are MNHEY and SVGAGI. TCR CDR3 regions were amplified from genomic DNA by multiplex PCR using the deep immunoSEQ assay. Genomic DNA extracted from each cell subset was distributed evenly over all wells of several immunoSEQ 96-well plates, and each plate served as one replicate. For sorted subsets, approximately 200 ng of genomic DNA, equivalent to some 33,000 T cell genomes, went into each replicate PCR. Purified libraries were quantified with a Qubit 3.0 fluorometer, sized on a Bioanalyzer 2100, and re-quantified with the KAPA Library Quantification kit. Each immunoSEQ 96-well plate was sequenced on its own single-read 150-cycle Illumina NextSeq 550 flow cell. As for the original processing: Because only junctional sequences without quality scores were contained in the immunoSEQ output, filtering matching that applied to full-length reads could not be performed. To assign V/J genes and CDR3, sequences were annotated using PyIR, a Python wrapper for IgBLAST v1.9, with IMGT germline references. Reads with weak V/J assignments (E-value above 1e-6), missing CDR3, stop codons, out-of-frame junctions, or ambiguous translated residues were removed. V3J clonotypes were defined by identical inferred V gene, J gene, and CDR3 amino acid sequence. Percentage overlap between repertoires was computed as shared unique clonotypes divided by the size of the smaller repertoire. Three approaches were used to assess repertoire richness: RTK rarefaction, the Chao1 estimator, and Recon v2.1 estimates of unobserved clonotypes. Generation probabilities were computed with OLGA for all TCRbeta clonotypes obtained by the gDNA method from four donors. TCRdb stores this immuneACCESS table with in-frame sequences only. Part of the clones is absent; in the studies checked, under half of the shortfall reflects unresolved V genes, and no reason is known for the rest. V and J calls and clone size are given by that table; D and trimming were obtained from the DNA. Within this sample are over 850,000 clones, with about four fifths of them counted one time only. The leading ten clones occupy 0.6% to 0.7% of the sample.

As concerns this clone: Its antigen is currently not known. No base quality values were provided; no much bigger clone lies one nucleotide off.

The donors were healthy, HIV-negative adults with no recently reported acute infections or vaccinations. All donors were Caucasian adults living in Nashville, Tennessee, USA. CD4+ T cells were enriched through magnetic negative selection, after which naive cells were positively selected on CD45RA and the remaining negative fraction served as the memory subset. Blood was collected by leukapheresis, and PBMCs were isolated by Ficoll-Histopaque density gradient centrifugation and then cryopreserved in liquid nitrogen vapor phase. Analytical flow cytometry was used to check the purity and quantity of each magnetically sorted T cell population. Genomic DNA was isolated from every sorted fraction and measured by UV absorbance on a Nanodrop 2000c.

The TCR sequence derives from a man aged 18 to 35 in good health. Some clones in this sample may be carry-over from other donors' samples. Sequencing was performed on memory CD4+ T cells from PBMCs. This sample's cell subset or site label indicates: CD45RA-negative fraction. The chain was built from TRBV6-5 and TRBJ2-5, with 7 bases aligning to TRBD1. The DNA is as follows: TGTGCCAGCAGTTACTCACAGGGGCGTTGGGAGACCCAGTACTTC. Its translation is CASSYSQGRWETQYF.